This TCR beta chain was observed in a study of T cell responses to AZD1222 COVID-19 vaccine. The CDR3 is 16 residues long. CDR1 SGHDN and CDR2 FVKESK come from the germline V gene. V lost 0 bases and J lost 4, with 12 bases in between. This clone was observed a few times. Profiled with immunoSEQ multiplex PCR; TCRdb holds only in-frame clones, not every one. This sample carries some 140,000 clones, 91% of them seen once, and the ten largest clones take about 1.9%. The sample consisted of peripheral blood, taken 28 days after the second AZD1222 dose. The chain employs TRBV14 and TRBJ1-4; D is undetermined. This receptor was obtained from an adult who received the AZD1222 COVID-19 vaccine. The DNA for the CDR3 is TGTGCCAGCAGCCAAGAGGCGGCGACAAATAATGAAAAACTGTTTTTT. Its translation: CASSQEAATNNEKLFF.